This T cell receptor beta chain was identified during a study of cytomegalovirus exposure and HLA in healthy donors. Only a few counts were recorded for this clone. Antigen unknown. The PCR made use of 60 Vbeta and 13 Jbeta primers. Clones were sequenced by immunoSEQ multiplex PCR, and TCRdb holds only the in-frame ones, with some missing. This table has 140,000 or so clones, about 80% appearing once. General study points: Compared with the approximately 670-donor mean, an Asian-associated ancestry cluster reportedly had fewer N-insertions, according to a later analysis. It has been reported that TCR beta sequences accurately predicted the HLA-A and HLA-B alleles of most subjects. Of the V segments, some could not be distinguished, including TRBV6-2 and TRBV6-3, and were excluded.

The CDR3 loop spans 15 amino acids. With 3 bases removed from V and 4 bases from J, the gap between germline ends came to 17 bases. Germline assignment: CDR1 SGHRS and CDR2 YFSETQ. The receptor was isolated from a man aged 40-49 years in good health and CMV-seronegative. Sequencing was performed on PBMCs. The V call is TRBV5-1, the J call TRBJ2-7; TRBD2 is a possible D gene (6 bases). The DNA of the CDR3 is TGCGCCAGCAGCTGGAGGGACCCCGGCAATTACGAGCAGTACTTC. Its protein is CASSWRDPGNYEQYF.